The rows below give T cell receptor beta chains drawn from one sample of a study of blood T cell repertoires in COVID-19. Data came from immunoSEQ multiplex PCR; TCRdb stores just in-frame clones and leaves some out. The sample lists just under 35,000 clones, about 90% occurring once. Sequencing used peripheral blood. These receptors all stem from a human donor in a cohort sampled during active COVID-19. CDR3s include the opening cysteine and the closing phenylalanine or tryptophan. The D gene is left open where the match is weak. Where a row states a size, it is once, few, many or the class of an expanded clone; other rows omit it.

D gene,V gene,clone size,J gene,CDR3 length,CDR3 protein,CDR3 DNA
NA,TRBV28,NA,TRBJ2-3,15,CASSLIGRVTDTQYF,TGTGCCAGCAGTTTAATCGGCAGGGTTACAGATACGCAGTATTTT
NA,TRBV5-4,NA,TRBJ1-2,14,CATVIEASGYGYTF,TGTGCCACCGTGATTGAGGCGTCGGGCTATGGCTACACCTTC
NA,TRBV5-1,NA,TRBJ1-6,16,CASSLVAGNYNSPLHF,TGCGCCAGCAGCTTGGTCGCAGGGAACTATAATTCACCCCTCCACTTT
TRBD1,TRBV28,NA,TRBJ1-2,14,CASSSGQGAKGYTF,TGTGCCAGCAGTTCAGGACAGGGGGCGAAGGGCTACACCTTC
NA,TRBV6-6,NA,TRBJ2-7,14,CASSNGRGPYEQYF,TGTGCCAGCAGCAACGGGCGGGGCCCCTACGAGCAGTACTTC
TRBD1,TRBV6-6,NA,TRBJ1-6,18,CASRRPVRDSEVNSPLHF,TGTGCCAGCAGGCGACCTGTCCGGGACAGCGAAGTGAATTCACCCCTCCACTTT
TRBD1,TRBV6-5,NA,TRBJ2-2,15,CASSYSGQSTGELFF,TGTGCCAGCAGTTACTCGGGACAGAGCACCGGGGAGCTGTTTTTT
TRBD2,TRBV6-2/TRBV6-3,NA,TRBJ2-1,15,CASSYGASGQDEQFF,TGTGCCAGCAGTTACGGGGCTAGCGGTCAGGATGAGCAGTTCTTC
NA,TRBV11-2,once,TRBJ1-1,14,CASSNNPGNTEAFF,TGTGCCAGCAGCAACAACCCGGGGAACACTGAAGCTTTCTTT
TRBD1,TRBV10-2,NA,TRBJ2-2,15,CASLRTGGNTGELFF,TGCGCCAGCCTCCGGACAGGGGGAAACACCGGGGAGCTGTTTTTT
NA,TRBV12-3/TRBV12-4,NA,TRBJ1-5,13,CASSVGEGQPQHF,TGTGCCAGCAGCGTGGGGGAGGGGCAGCCCCAGCATTTT
TRBD2,TRBV4-2,once,TRBJ2-3,15,CASTRLAGITDTQYF,TGTGCCAGCACAAGACTAGCGGGGATCACAGATACGCAGTATTTT
NA,TRBV29-1,few,TRBJ1-2,12,CSGDLHDYGYTF,TGCAGCGGGGACTTGCACGACTATGGCTACACCTTC
NA,TRBV4-1,NA,TRBJ1-5,13,CASSRGLDQPQHF,TGCGCCAGCAGCCGGGGCCTCGATCAGCCCCAGCATTTT
NA,TRBV21-1,NA,TRBJ2-3,19,CAGKFWTSGRVKFTDTQYF,TGTGCCGGGAAATTTTGGACTAGCGGGAGAGTTAAATTCACAGATACGCAGTATTTT
NA,TRBV28,NA,TRBJ2-2,15,CASSFGGGAAGELFF,TGTGCCAGCAGTTTTGGAGGGGGCGCGGCCGGGGAGCTGTTTTTT
TRBD1,TRBV4-2,few,TRBJ1-2,18,CASSQEAGTGTQSYGYTF,TGTGCCAGCAGCCAAGAGGCTGGGACAGGGACCCAGAGCTACGGCTACACCTTC
TRBD1,TRBV5-6,NA,TRBJ2-3,15,CASSQGQGGTDTQYF,TGTGCCAGCAGCCAAGGACAGGGGGGCACAGATACGCAGTATTTT
NA,TRBV4-1,NA,TRBJ2-1,12,CASSPGLNEQFF,TGCGCCAGCAGCCCCGGACTAAATGAGCAGTTCTTC
NA,TRBV28,once,TRBJ1-1,13,CASKDSLNTEAFF,TGTGCCAGCAAGGACAGTTTGAACACTGAAGCTTTCTTT
NA,TRBV5-1,NA,TRBJ2-2,15,CASSLGSANTGELFF,TGCGCCAGCAGCTTGGGGTCGGCGAACACCGGGGAGCTGTTTTTT
NA,TRBV19,NA,TRBJ2-7,11,CASSVKQQQYF,TGTGCCAGTAGTGTAAAACAGCAGCAGTACTTC
NA,TRBV7-3,NA,TRBJ2-7,13,CASSLEQSYEQYF,TGTGCCAGCAGCTTAGAACAGTCCTACGAGCAGTACTTC
TRBD2,TRBV6-2/TRBV6-3,NA,TRBJ2-3,15,CASSLLAWGGNTQYF,TGTGCCAGCAGTTTACTAGCGTGGGGAGGAAATACGCAGTATTTT